The 20 T cell receptor beta chains below come from one sample, sequenced in a study of T cell responses to AZD1222 COVID-19 vaccine. Using immunoSEQ multiplex PCR, the repertoire was profiled, and TCRdb retains in-frame clones only, with some absent. This table has roughly 180,000 clones, approximately 94% appearing once. The sample in question was peripheral blood, obtained 28 days after the second AZD1222 dose. The source of these receptors is an adult who received the AZD1222 COVID-19 vaccine.

The rearrangement joins TRBV11-2 to TRBJ2-7, with D hard to call. V was trimmed by 7 bases and J by 3 bases, leaving 16 bases between them. The CDR3 has 14 residues. The germline CDR1 and CDR2 sequences are SGHAT and FQNNGV. The CDR3 is CASTSPRVLYEQYF. The DNA for the CDR3 is TGTGCCAGCACGAGCCCTAGGGTTCTCTACGAGCAGTACTTC.

The chain carries TRBV20-1 and TRBJ1-2; D is ambiguous. Germline CDR1 DFQATT, CDR2 SNEGSKA (reference sequence). V was cut by 3 bases and J by 1 base, with 9 bases left in between. This CDR3 is built from 13 residues. The CDR3 DNA is TGCAGTGCTAGTGTAGGAGTTAACTATGGCTACACCTTC. Translating it yields CSASVGVNYGYTF.

V is TRBV18 and J is TRBJ1-2; TRBD1 is a possible D gene (5 bases). There are 13 residues in the CDR3. In germline, CDR1 is KGHSH, CDR2 LQKENI. Deletions cut 8 bases from V and 4 bases from J, with 14 bases between. The CDR3 nucleotides read TGTGCCAGCGCCGGACAACTGGCCTATGGCTACACCTTC. It encodes CASAGQLAYGYTF.

This chain joins TRBV5-1 and TRBJ1-4, with D perhaps matching TRBD1 (5 bases). CDR3 length: 16 residues. V lost 2 bases and J 3 bases, leaving 14 bases between the germline ends. CDR1 SGHRS and CDR2 YFSETQ come from the germline V gene. This CDR3 reads CASSLIPLGANEKLFF. CDR3 bases: TGCGCCAGCAGCTTAATACCCCTGGGGGCTAATGAAAAACTGTTTTTT. The variable domain in full, completed from reference TRBV5-1 and TRBJ1-4, reads KAGVTQTPRYLIKTRGQQVTLSCSPISGHRSVSWYQQTPGQGLQFLFEYFSETQRNKGNFPGRFSGRQFSNSRSEMNVSTLELGDSALYLCASSLIPLGANEKLFFGSGTQLSVL.

This clone occurred once. The chain employs TRBV16 and TRBJ2-6; D not resolved. V gave up 11 bases and J gave up 0 bases, with 14 bases separating them. The CDR3 totals 15 residues. Germline V lookup: CDR1 KGHSY, CDR2 FQNENV. The CDR3 here is CAARTSNSGANVLTF. DNA for the CDR3: TGTGCCGCCCGGACCAGTAACTCTGGGGCCAACGTCCTGACTTTC.

This chain uses TRBV5-1 with TRBJ2-2; D perhaps matches TRBD1 (6 bases). In germline, CDR1 is SGHRS, CDR2 YFSETQ. V dropped 0 bases and J dropped 6 bases, with 12 bases sitting between them. The CDR3 spans 15 residues. CDR3 sequence reads: CASSLGQGFAGELFF. The DNA of the CDR3 is TGCGCCAGCAGCTTGGGCCAGGGGTTCGCCGGGGAGCTGTTTTTT.

The V and J genes are TRBV12-5 and TRBJ2-3; D is unresolved. There are 16 residues in the CDR3. Germline assignment: CDR1 LGHNT and CDR2 FRNRAP. Trimming stripped 0 bases from V and 2 bases from J, with 12 bases between. CDR3 region: CASGLVLGSDTDTQYF. The CDR3, as DNA: TGTGCTAGTGGTTTGGTACTCGGCAGCGACACAGATACGCAGTATTTT. Based on the CDR3 plus reference TRBV12-5 and TRBJ2-3, the full variable domain is DARVTQTPRHKVTEMGQEVTMRCQPILGHNTVFWYRQTMMQGLELLAYFRNRAPLDDSGMPKDRFSAEMPDATLATLKIQPSEPRDSAVYFCASGLVLGSDTDTQYFGPGTRLTVL.

The genes are TRBV9 and TRBJ1-6; no clear D. V was clipped by 0 bases and J by 2 bases, with 9 bases between them. CDR3 size: 16 residues. Germline V CDR1 and CDR2: SGDLS, YYNGEE. CDR3 coding DNA: TGTGCCAGCAGCGTAGGTGGCGAGCCCTATAATTCACCCCTCCACTTT. Encoded protein: CASSVGGEPYNSPLHF.

This clone turned up a few times. The chain recombines TRBV29-1 with TRBJ1-2, with no clear D. The germline V gene has CDR1 SQVTM and CDR2 ANQGSEA. V shed 3 bases and J shed 7 bases, with 12 bases lying between them. The CDR3 consists of 12 residues. CDR3 bases: TGCAGCGTTGATTGGCAATTTGCTGGCTACACCTTC. Translated: CSVDWQFAGYTF. Full variable domain (outside the CDR3, taken from reference TRBV29-1 and TRBJ1-2): SAVISQKPSRDICQRGTSLTIQCQVDSQVTMMFWYRQQPGQSLTLIATANQGSEATYESGFVIDKFPISRPNLTFSTLTVSNMSPEDSSIYLCSVDWQFAGYTFGSGTRLTVV.

J is TRBJ1-1 and V is TRBV4-3; D call uncertain. Germline loops: CDR1 LGHNA, CDR2 YSLEER. Trimming shortened V by 0 bases and J by 3 bases, and 23 bases separated the two germline ends. This CDR3 is built from 19 residues. CDR3 region: CASSQERRGNGQLDTEAFF. CDR3 nucleotides: TGCGCCAGCAGCCAAGAACGGAGAGGTAACGGCCAGTTAGACACTGAAGCTTTCTTT.

This clone appeared once. The V and J genes are TRBV15 and TRBJ2-5, with 9 nucleotides matching TRBD2. Germline-derived CDR1 and CDR2 are LNHNV and YYDKDF (reference sequence). Trimming cost V 8 bases and J 1 base; bases outside gene matches: 14. CDR3 length: 17 amino acids. The CDR3 nucleotides are TGTGCCACCGTATCCTCCTTTGGCGGGGGGGGCCAAGAGACCCAGTACTTC. Protein: CATVSSFGGGGQETQYF.

The J gene is TRBJ2-2, the V gene TRBV7-9; no firm D call. CDR3 length: 13 residues. With 3 bases removed from V and 3 bases from J, the gap between germline ends came to 5 bases. In germline, CDR1 is SEHNR, CDR2 FQNEAQ (reference sequence). CDR3 in DNA: TGTGCCAGCAGCTTGGGGTACACCGGGGAGCTGTTTTTT. Its protein is CASSLGYTGELFF.

The CDR3, as DNA: TGTGCCAGCAGCTTAAGCGCCCCCCCCGATACGCAGTATTTT. It translates to CASSLSAPPDTQYF. The V gene is TRBV11-3, the J gene TRBJ2-3; D unresolved. Germline lookup yields CDR1 SGHNT and CDR2 YENEEA. Trimming left V 2 bases short and J 6 bases short, with 12 bases between. There are 14 residues in the CDR3.

The gene calls are TRBV30 and TRBJ2-7, with D hard to call. The CDR3 totals 14 residues. Trimming removed 0 bases from V and 1 base from J, with 10 bases in between. Germline V gene lookup returns CDR1 GTSNPN and CDR2 SVGIG (reference sequence). CDR3 bases: TGTGCCTGGAGTGTACGGCGGAGTTCCTACGAGCAGTACTTC. Its protein is CAWSVRRSSYEQYF.

The sample holds one count of this clone. The V and J genes are TRBV28 and TRBJ1-1; no firm D call. The germline V gene encodes CDR1 MDHEN and CDR2 SYDVKM. This CDR3 spans 14 amino acids. V dropped 3 bases and J dropped 1 base, with 9 bases sitting between them. In nucleotides, the CDR3 is TGTGCCAGCAGTTTCGGGCGTAGGAACACTGAAGCTTTCTTT. Protein product: CASSFGRRNTEAFF. Full variable domain (outside the CDR3, taken from reference TRBV28 and TRBJ1-1): DVKVTQSSRYLVKRTGEKVFLECVQDMDHENMFWYRQDPGLGLRLIYFSYDVKMKEKGDIPEGYSVSREKKERFSLILESASTNQTSMYLCASSFGRRNTEAFFGQGTRLTVV.

V is TRBV7-9 and J is TRBJ2-1, with 7 bases that match TRBD1. This CDR3 is 12 amino acids long. Trimming took 5 bases from V and 16 from J; bases not matched to a gene: 11. Germline-derived CDR1 and CDR2 are SEHNR and FQNEAQ (reference sequence). In DNA form, the CDR3 reads TGTGCCAGCAGCCTCATTCGACAGGGTCCTTTCTTC. Protein product: CASSLIRQGPFF.

The chain has TRBV6-5 and TRBJ2-7, with a weak D call TRBD1 (7 bases). Trimming shortened V by 6 bases and J by 4 bases, and 13 bases separated the two germline ends. CDR1 is MNHEY, CDR2 SVGAGI, per germline. This CDR3 has 13 amino acids. CDR3 residues: CASRQTGTYEQYF. CDR3 nucleotide sequence: TGTGCCAGCAGACAGACAGGGACTTACGAGCAGTACTTC.

This clone was seen once. The V and J genes are TRBV28 and TRBJ1-2; D is unclear. Trimming stripped 3 bases from V and 8 bases from J, with 7 bases between. The CDR3 totals 11 residues. Germline V lookup: CDR1 MDHEN, CDR2 SYDVKM. The CDR3, as DNA: TGTGCCAGCAGTTTTGTCAAGGGCTACACCTTC. Its translation: CASSFVKGYTF.

The chain couples TRBV11-2 to TRBJ2-7; D remains ambiguous. CDR3 length: 11 residues. The germline gives CDR1 SGHAT, CDR2 FQNNGV. The V end lost 5 bases, the J end lost 5 bases, and 7 bases lay between the germline ends. The CDR3 loop reads CASSITHEQYF. The CDR3 nucleotides are TGTGCCAGCAGCATAACTCACGAGCAGTACTTC.

This chain joins TRBV6-5 and TRBJ1-2; D gene unclear. Germline values: CDR1 MNHEY, CDR2 SVGAGI. CDR3 size: 15 residues. The V and J ends lost 0 bases and 4 bases respectively, with 12 bases between them. The CDR3 is CASSYSRAQTYGYTF. CDR3 nucleotide sequence: TGTGCCAGCAGTTACTCGAGGGCTCAAACCTATGGCTACACCTTC.